The 3 T cell receptor beta chains presented below share a single source sample, sequenced in a study of shared clonotypes between healthy human individuals. Clones were read by immunoSEQ multiplex PCR, and TCRdb kept only the in-frame ones, dropping some. Counted here are roughly 2.4 million clones, 95% occurring once; the ten biggest clones make up 0.13%. Sequencing was done on a sample of naive CD4+ T cells sorted from blood. Sample subset: CD45RA+ positively selected. The receptors were gathered from a young man in good health.

The genes are TRBV11-2 and TRBJ1-3; no clear D. V gave up 1 base and J gave up 11 bases, with 12 bases separating them. In germline, CDR1 is SGHAT, CDR2 FQNNGV. The CDR3 spans 13 residues. CDR3 DNA: TGTGCCAGCAGCTTAGGGCCGCTCTCCGCCATATATTTT. This gives the protein CASSLGPLSAIYF.

This rearrangement joins TRBV2 to TRBJ2-5; 7 bases line up with TRBD2. After removal of 6 bases from V and 4 bases from J, the junction contained 11 bases not matched to a gene. Germline V gene data show CDR1 as SNHLY and CDR2 as FYNNEI. The CDR3 sequence is 15 residues long. In DNA form, the CDR3 reads TGTGCCAGCAGCCCCCGGACTGGGGGGGGAGAGACCCAGTACTTC. Protein product: CASSPRTGGGETQYF.

A note on this clone: The same CDR3 also results from other DNA sequences found in this sample. V and J are TRBV6-5 and TRBJ2-5; tentatively, D is TRBD1 (5 bases). Trimming stripped 2 bases from V and 2 bases from J, with 6 bases between. Germline-derived CDR1 and CDR2 are MNHEY and SVGAGI. The CDR3 loop spans 13 amino acids. CDR3 DNA: TGTGCCAGCAGTTACAGGGGACAAGAGACCCAGTACTTC. Amino acid sequence: CASSYRGQETQYF.